Each of the 22 T cell receptor beta chains below was sequenced from the same sample in a study of blood T cell repertoires in COVID-19. The table came from immunoSEQ multiplex PCR; TCRdb's copy has only in-frame clones and leaves some out. The table includes 250,000 to 400,000 clones, around 84% detected once. The sequencing sample was made of PBMCs or T cells enriched from blood (not recorded which). These receptors originate from a woman aged 25 to 39 who had been exposed to COVID-19.

The V gene is TRBV29-1, the J gene TRBJ1-1, with D tentatively TRBD1 (5 bases). The ends were cut back, 5 bases at V and 1 base at J, with 17 bases in the middle. CDR1 is SQVTM, CDR2 ANQGSEA, per germline. The CDR3 loop spans 15 amino acids. CDR3 residues: CSVNNPRAANTEAFF. CDR3 nucleotides: TGCAGCGTTAATAATCCCAGGGCAGCGAACACTGAAGCTTTCTTT.

The genes are TRBV12-3 or TRBV12-4 and TRBJ2-1, with a possible D match to TRBD1 (6 bases). The CDR3 contains 13 residues. The V end was cut by 1 base, the J end by 9 bases, with 10 bases between. The CDR3 loop reads CASSLGVGGEQFF. CDR3 in DNA: TGTGCCAGCAGTTTAGGGGTAGGGGGTGAGCAGTTCTTC.

The V gene is TRBV7-2, the J gene TRBJ1-1; D remains unclear. The CDR3 loop spans 13 amino acids. V gave up 1 base and J gave up 7 bases, with 10 bases separating them. Germline CDR1 reads SGHTA; CDR2 reads FQGNSA. The CDR3 spells CASSLDRGFEAFF. The CDR3 region has the DNA TGTGCCAGCAGCTTAGATCGGGGTTTTGAAGCTTTCTTT.

The chain is built from TRBV28 and TRBJ1-1; D is perhaps TRBD1 (5 bases). The germline V and J ends were trimmed by 3 bases and 6 bases, with 11 bases remaining between them. Germline CDR1 is MDHEN and CDR2 is SYDVKM. The CDR3 runs 13 residues. The CDR3 protein is CASSFGDSSEAFF. In DNA form, the CDR3 reads TGTGCCAGCAGTTTCGGAGACAGCTCTGAAGCTTTCTTT.

The chain has TRBV9 and TRBJ2-5; 8 bases are shared with TRBD1. V lost 2 bases to trimming and J lost 6 bases; unmatched junction nucleotides: 15. CDR3 length: 17 residues. Germline assignment: CDR1 SGDLS and CDR2 YYNGEE. This CDR3 is CASSVEGAGGITQTQYF. CDR3 DNA: TGTGCCAGCAGCGTGGAGGGGGCAGGGGGCATCACACAGACCCAGTACTTC.

This clone has just a few counts. The V call is TRBV5-1, the J call TRBJ1-3; D is possibly TRBD1 (5 bases). The CDR3 covers 16 residues. V dropped 7 bases and J dropped 1 base, with 18 bases sitting between them. Per germline, CDR1 SGHRS and CDR2 YFSETQ. Written as DNA, the CDR3 is TGCGCCAGCCATCCCGGGGGGTCGGCTTCTGGAAACACCATATATTTT. It yields the protein CASHPGGSASGNTIYF.

V usage is TRBV5-4 and J usage is TRBJ2-2; 12 positions match TRBD1. CDR3 length: 16 amino acids. The ends lost 4 bases at V and 4 bases at J; junction bases unmatched: 5. Germline V CDR1 and CDR2: SGHNT, YYREEE (reference sequence). CDR3 bases: TGTGCCAGCAGCCCCCGGGACAGGGGGCGCACCGGGGAGCTGTTTTTT. Translation gives CASSPRDRGRTGELFF.

The chain has TRBV28 and TRBJ2-2; possible D gene TRBD1, 6 bases. The CDR3 totals 19 residues. Trimming cost V 6 bases and J 0 bases, with 23 bases left between them. CDR1 and CDR2 (germline): MDHEN, SYDVKM. The chain's CDR3 is CASSYRQVRPFSNTGELFF. As DNA, the CDR3 is TGTGCCAGCAGCTACCGACAGGTTCGTCCGTTTTCGAACACCGGGGAGCTGTTTTTT.

The rearrangement links TRBV30 to TRBJ1-2; no firm D call. CDR1 is GTSNPN and CDR2 is SVGIG in the germline V gene (reference sequence). This CDR3 is 12 amino acids long. V lost 1 base, J lost 4 bases, and 7 bases lay in between. Written as DNA, the CDR3 is TGTGCCTGGAGTGGAGGGCTCTATGGCTACACCTTC. This codes for CAWSGGLYGYTF.

This chain uses TRBV12-5 with TRBJ1-3, with TRBD1 identical over 7 bases. V shed 5 bases and J 2 bases; nucleotides not matched to a gene: 3. CDR3 length: 14 residues. Germline values: CDR1 LGHNT, CDR2 FRNRAP. The CDR3 sequence: CASGTGEAGNTIYF. The DNA of the CDR3 is TGTGCTAGTGGTACAGGGGAGGCTGGAAACACCATATATTTT.

V and J are TRBV6-1 and TRBJ1-4; a weak D match, TRBD1 (6 bases). V dropped 3 bases and J dropped 4 bases, with 18 bases sitting between them. This CDR3 is built from 17 residues. CDR1 MNHNS and CDR2 SASEGT come from the germline V gene. The CDR3 DNA follows: TGTGCCAGCAGTGATCATCCTTTGACAGGCGGTAATGAAAAACTGTTTTTT. Its translation is CASSDHPLTGGNEKLFF.

In this sample, this clone turned up a few times. This chain uses TRBV28 with TRBJ1-3; D is possibly TRBD1 (6 bases). V was cut by 3 bases and J by 4 bases, with 10 bases left in between. Per the germline V gene, CDR1 is MDHEN and CDR2 is SYDVKM. This CDR3 region has 14 residues. CDR3 loop: CASSLGGHGNTIYF. CDR3 nucleotide sequence: TGTGCCAGCAGTTTGGGGGGGCACGGAAACACCATATATTTT.

The rearrangement joins TRBV6-6 to TRBJ1-2; D is unclear. The CDR3 has 15 residues. Germline-derived CDR1 and CDR2 are MNHNY and SVGAGI (reference sequence). Trimming cost V 0 bases and J 3 bases, with 11 bases left between them. The DNA for the CDR3 is TGTGCCAGCAGTTACTCGATGCGGGTAGACTATGGCTACACCTTC. Residues: CASSYSMRVDYGYTF.

The CDR3 loop reads CASSFPGGRQFF. DNA for the CDR3: TGTGCCAGCAGCTTCCCAGGAGGTCGACAGTTCTTC. The V gene is TRBV11-3, the J gene TRBJ2-1; perhaps TRBD2 as D (5 bases). The ends were cut back, 3 bases at V and 13 bases at J, with 13 bases in the middle. The CDR3 is 12 amino acids. Germline CDR1 reads SGHNT; CDR2 reads YENEEA.

In nucleotides, the CDR3 is TGTGCCAGCAGCCGTACCGGACAGGGGTATGGCTACACCTTC. Translated: CASSRTGQGYGYTF. V usage is TRBV9 and J usage is TRBJ1-2, with 9 bases fitting TRBD1. With 4 bases clipped from V and 5 bases from J, the junction kept 6 bases outside the gene matches. Germline lookup yields CDR1 SGDLS and CDR2 YYNGEE. This CDR3 has 14 residues.

The count of this clone is one. V gene TRBV7-2 combines with J gene TRBJ2-1; 9 positions agree with TRBD2. The germline V gene has CDR1 SGHTA and CDR2 FQGNSA. The ends lost 1 base at V and 5 bases at J; junction bases unmatched: 6. CDR3 length: 16 amino acids. The CDR3 sequence is CASSLVRSGGNNEQFF. Written as DNA, the CDR3 is TGTGCCAGCAGCTTAGTACGGAGCGGGGGGAACAATGAGCAGTTCTTC.

The chain has TRBV7-9 and TRBJ2-5; a possible D gene is TRBD1 (6 bases). The CDR3 extends over 14 amino acids. Deletions cut 0 bases from V and 3 bases from J, with 8 bases between. CDR1 is SEHNR, CDR2 FQNEAQ, per germline (reference sequence). The CDR3, as DNA: TGTGCCAGCAGCTTAGCGCCAGGGGAAGAGACCCAGTACTTC. Amino acid sequence: CASSLAPGEETQYF.

In this sample, this clone turned up a few times. The chain employs TRBV30 and TRBJ1-2, with TRBD1 matching 7 bases. The CDR3 runs 14 residues. Germline V gene lookup returns CDR1 GTSNPN and CDR2 SVGIG (reference sequence). The V gene end was trimmed by 3 bases and the J gene end by 0 bases; junction bases not matched to a gene: 4. The CDR3: CAWRRDRANYGYTF. CDR3 nucleotides: TGTGCCTGGAGAAGGGACAGAGCTAACTATGGCTACACCTTC.

This chain connects TRBV9 to TRBJ2-1, with TRBD2 matching over 14 bases. The germline V gene has CDR1 SGDLS and CDR2 YYNGEE. CDR3 length: 17 amino acids. The trim removed 2 bases at V and 7 bases at J, leaving 8 bases unmatched. The CDR3 reads CASSVETGTSGRNEQFF. The CDR3, as DNA: TGTGCCAGCAGCGTCGAAACCGGGACTAGCGGGAGAAATGAGCAGTTCTTC.

The chain combines TRBV2 with TRBJ1-1, with D perhaps TRBD1 (6 bases). The V gene lost 5 bases and the J gene lost 5 bases, with 15 bases spanning the gap. The germline V gene has CDR1 SNHLY and CDR2 FYNNEI. The length of the CDR3 is 14 residues. For the CDR3, the DNA is TGTGCCAGCAGTTGGAACAGGGTTGGGACTGAAGCTTTCTTT. It yields the protein CASSWNRVGTEAFF.

The chain has TRBV7-9 and TRBJ2-7, with TRBD1 matching over 9 bases. Per the germline V gene, CDR1 is SEHNR and CDR2 is FQNEAQ (reference sequence). This CDR3 is 14 amino acids long. V trimming: 3 bases; J trimming: 6 bases; junction bases outside the gene matches: 6. CDR3 coding DNA: TGTGCCAGCAGCTTCAACAGGGGGCTGGGCGAGCAGTACTTC. Translated, it gives CASSFNRGLGEQYF.

The chain combines TRBV4-2 with TRBJ1-5, with 9 bases identical to TRBD1. CDR3 size: 15 residues. Losses at the gene ends were 4 bases for V and 1 base for J; bases not matched to a gene: 2. Germline V gene sequence: CDR1 LGHNA, CDR2 YNFKEQ. CDR3 DNA sequence: TGTGCCAGCAGCCCGGGACAGGGAAGCAATCAGCCCCAGCATTTT. Encoded protein: CASSPGQGSNQPQHF.